This TCR beta chain originates from a study of T cells in Graves' hyperthyroidism and ophthalmopathy. Points from the study as a whole: Most thyroid clonotypes expanded above 0.001 appeared in blood too.

Thyroid ultrasound and orbital computed tomography, with clinical symptoms and serum thyroxine and TRAb, informed diagnoses. There are a few counts of this clonotype. Its specificity is not known. A read error may account for a junction end that differs from germline. Amplification yielded TCR beta CDR3 regions, with RNA transcripts as the source. HTBI primers drove first-round RT-PCR of the TCR CDR3. MiXCR, run by TCRdb on the multiplex PCR reads, gives a single entry per CDR3 protein. The sample consists of almost 350,000 distinct CDR3 sequences, 15% to 20% of them appearing once. This CDR3 has 12 residues.

The chain links TRBV12-3 or TRBV12-4 to TRBJ1-1; no clear D gene. The sequenced sample was blood. This clonotype was obtained from a woman between 35 and 50 years old with Graves' ophthalmopathy. CDR3 region: CASIYGNTEASF. In nucleotides, the CDR3 is TGTGCCAGCATTTATGGGAACACTGAAGCTTCCTTT.